These 16 T cell receptor beta chains were sequenced from one sample in a study of blood T cell repertoires in COVID-19. The method was immunoSEQ multiplex PCR; TCRdb's version includes in-frame clones alone and lacks a portion of them. Seen here are about 170,000 clones, around 80% observed once, and the top ten hold about 4%. The source material was PBMCs or T cells enriched from blood (not recorded which). These TCRs come from a woman aged 45-60 years in a cohort exposed to, infected with or recovered from COVID-19 (not recorded which).

This chain uses TRBV5-6 with TRBJ2-1, with 11 bases identical to TRBD2. Germline loops: CDR1 SGHDT, CDR2 YYEEEE. This CDR3 comprises 14 residues. With 0 bases clipped from V and 15 bases from J, the junction kept 8 bases outside the gene matches. CDR3 sequence (DNA): TGTGCCAGCAGCTTGGGACTAGCGGGATCTCAGGCGTTCTTC. Residues: CASSLGLAGSQAFF. The entire variable domain, with the rest obtained from reference TRBV5-6 and TRBJ2-1, is as follows: DAGVTQSPTHLIKTRGQQVTLRCSPKSGHDTVSWYQQALGQGPQFIFQYYEEEERQRGNFPDRFSGHQFPNYSSELNVNALLLGDSALYLCASSLGLAGSQAFFGPGTRLTVL.

Points on this clone: Other DNA sequences of this sample code for an identical CDR3. The chain uses TRBV5-1 and TRBJ1-5; weak D call: TRBD1 (5 bases). Germline V gene data show CDR1 as SGHRS and CDR2 as YFSETQ. The CDR3 is made up of 14 amino acids. V was trimmed by 0 bases and J by 2 bases, leaving 6 bases between them. This chain's CDR3 is CASSLEGGNQPQHF. CDR3 in DNA: TGCGCCAGCAGCTTGGAAGGGGGCAATCAGCCCCAGCATTTT.

There are a few counts of this clone. The chain recombines TRBV19 with TRBJ1-1; D call uncertain. V lost 7 bases and J lost 1, with 16 bases in between. The germline V gene has CDR1 LNHDA and CDR2 SQIVND (reference sequence). The CDR3 extends over 15 amino acids. CDR3 in amino acids: CASMIGVPRNTEAFF. DNA for the CDR3: TGTGCCAGTATGATCGGGGTTCCGAGGAACACTGAAGCTTTCTTT.

As DNA, the CDR3 is TGCGCCAGCAGCCAAGGACAGGGGGCGGAAGGCTACACCTTC. Encoded protein: CASSQGQGAEGYTF. This chain connects TRBV4-3 to TRBJ1-2; 10 bases fit TRBD1. Germline CDR1 reads LGHNA; CDR2 reads YSLEER. Trimming cost V 1 base and J 8 bases; bases outside gene matches: 4. There are 14 residues in the CDR3.

The V call is TRBV18, the J call TRBJ2-7, with D unclear. The CDR3 sequence is 15 residues long. CDR1 KGHSH and CDR2 LQKENI come from the germline V gene. V was clipped by 3 bases and J by 1 base, with 13 bases between them. The CDR3, as DNA: TGTGCCAGCTCACCGACGAATGCACTATCCTACGAGCAGTACTTC. Protein: CASSPTNALSYEQYF. The variable domain in full, with the rest retrieved from reference TRBV18 and TRBJ2-7, is NAGVMQNPRHLVRRRGQEARLRCSPMKGHSHVYWYRQLPEEGLKFMVYLQKENIIDESGMPKERFSAEFPKEGPSILRIQQVVRGDSAAYFCASSPTNALSYEQYFGPGTRLTVT.

This clone was seen a handful of times. The J gene is TRBJ1-4, the V gene TRBV2; no clear D. The germline V gene has CDR1 SNHLY and CDR2 FYNNEI. The V end was cut by 4 bases, the J end by 7 bases, with 10 bases between. The CDR3 sequence is 13 residues long. DNA for the CDR3: TGTGCCAGCAGTGTTCGGGTAATTGAAAAACTGTTTTTT. This gives the protein CASSVRVIEKLFF.

The chain links TRBV29-1 to TRBJ2-7; tentatively, D is TRBD1 (6 bases). This CDR3 has 11 amino acids. Germline loops: CDR1 SQVTM, CDR2 ANQGSEA. Trimming cost V 5 bases and J 3 bases, with 8 bases left between them. CDR3 in DNA: TGCAGCGTTAGGACAGACTACGAGCAGTACTTC. Its translation: CSVRTDYEQYF.

The chain joins TRBV11-2 to TRBJ2-3; no clear D. The germline V gene encodes CDR1 SGHAT and CDR2 FQNNGV. This CDR3 is built from 17 residues. V was shortened by 3 bases and J by 0 bases, with 16 bases between the two germline ends. In nucleotides, the CDR3 is TGTGCCAGCAGCTTGTCCTCCACCAGGTCTAGCACAGATACGCAGTATTTT. Protein: CASSLSSTRSSTDTQYF.

This chain connects TRBV5-1 to TRBJ1-4, with 11 positions matching TRBD1. From germline, CDR1 is SGHRS and CDR2 YFSETQ. The CDR3 is 15 residues long. V gave up 3 bases and J gave up 7 bases; unmatched junction bases: 5. CDR3 nucleotides: TGCGCCAGCAGCTGGTTGGGACAGGGGGTTGAAAAACTGTTTTTT. Encoded protein: CASSWLGQGVEKLFF. Based on the CDR3 plus reference TRBV5-1 and TRBJ1-4, the full variable domain is KAGVTQTPRYLIKTRGQQVTLSCSPISGHRSVSWYQQTPGQGLQFLFEYFSETQRNKGNFPGRFSGRQFSNSRSEMNVSTLELGDSALYLCASSWLGQGVEKLFFGSGTQLSVL.

The chain uses TRBV5-3 and TRBJ2-3; D possibly corresponds to TRBD2 (5 bases). TRBV5-3 is treated as an ORF (open reading frame) with a function not yet certain. The CDR3 consists of 17 residues. V was cut by 6 bases and J by 0 bases, with 20 bases left in between. This CDR3 reads CARTIARVASSTDTQYF. CDR3 in DNA: TGTGCCAGAACCATAGCCCGAGTAGCGTCTAGCACAGATACGCAGTATTTT.

This chain connects TRBV3-1 (or the pseudogene TRBV3-2) to TRBJ1-2, with 9 bases identical to TRBD1. V lost 5 bases, J lost 6 bases, and 10 bases stayed unmatched. Germline CDR1 is LGHDT and CDR2 is YNNKEL (reference sequence). The CDR3 sequence is 15 residues long. The CDR3 protein is CASSSRDRDRNGYTF. CDR3 coding DNA: TGTGCCAGCAGCTCCCGGGACAGGGACAGGAATGGCTACACCTTC.

This clone was observed a single time. The V and J genes are TRBV9 and TRBJ2-5, with D maybe TRBD1 (6 bases). Germline lookup yields CDR1 SGDLS and CDR2 YYNGEE. This CDR3 spans 13 amino acids. V gave up 0 bases and J gave up 5 bases, with 8 bases separating them. The CDR3 loop is CASSVDRAETQYF. DNA of the CDR3: TGTGCCAGCAGCGTAGACAGGGCTGAGACCCAGTACTTC.

This clone showed up just once. This rearrangement joins TRBV5-5 to TRBJ2-2, with 16 bases that match TRBD2. CDR1 and CDR2 from the germline V gene are SGHKS and YYEKEE (reference sequence). With V trimmed by 4 bases and J by 5 bases, 11 bases remained unmatched. CDR3 length: 19 amino acids. DNA of the CDR3: TGTGCCAGCAGCCTGGGGACTAGCGGGGGGGCCGGTCGTACCGGGGAGCTGTTTTTT. Translated, it gives CASSLGTSGGAGRTGELFF.

The CDR3 here is CASSLRESAVNTEAFF. In nucleotides, the CDR3 is TGTGCCAGCAGCCTCCGTGAGTCGGCGGTGAACACTGAAGCTTTCTTT. The chain uses TRBV9 and TRBJ1-1; no reliable D call. With 4 bases removed from V and 0 bases from J, the gap between germline ends came to 16 bases. The CDR3 is 16 amino acids. CDR1 is SGDLS, CDR2 YYNGEE, per germline.

This chain connects TRBV29-1 to TRBJ1-3; 8 bases align to TRBD1. CDR3 length: 13 amino acids. The V and J ends lost 6 bases and 3 bases, in that order; junction bases with no gene match: 4. Per the germline V gene, CDR1 is SQVTM and CDR2 is ANQGSEA. In DNA, the CDR3 is TGCAGCGTGGAGACAGGGGTTGGAAACACCATATATTTT. It is translated as CSVETGVGNTIYF.

The chain recombines TRBV10-3 with TRBJ1-2; D is possibly TRBD1 (6 bases). CDR1 ENHRY and CDR2 SYGVKD come from the germline V gene. The CDR3 extends over 15 amino acids. The V gene lost 4 bases and the J gene lost 3 bases, with 15 bases spanning the gap. CDR3 DNA sequence: TGTGCCATCAGTGGTAGTCGAGGGGGAGACTATGGCTACACCTTC. Protein sequence: CAISGSRGGDYGYTF.